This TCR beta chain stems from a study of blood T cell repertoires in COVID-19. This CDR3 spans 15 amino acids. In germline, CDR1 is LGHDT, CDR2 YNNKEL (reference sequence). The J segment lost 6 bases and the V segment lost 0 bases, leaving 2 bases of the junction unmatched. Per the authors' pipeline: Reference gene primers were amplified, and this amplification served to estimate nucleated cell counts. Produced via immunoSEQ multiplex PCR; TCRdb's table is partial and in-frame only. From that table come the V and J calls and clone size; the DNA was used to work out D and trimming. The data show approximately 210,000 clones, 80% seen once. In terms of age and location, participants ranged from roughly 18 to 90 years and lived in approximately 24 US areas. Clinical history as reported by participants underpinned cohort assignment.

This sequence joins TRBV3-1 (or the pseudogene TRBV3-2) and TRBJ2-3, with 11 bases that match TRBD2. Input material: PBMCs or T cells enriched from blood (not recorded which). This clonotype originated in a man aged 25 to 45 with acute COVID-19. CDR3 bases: TGTGCCAGCAGCCAAGAACTAGCGGGGGTGGATACGCAGTATTTT. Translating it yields CASSQELAGVDTQYF.